The clone carrying this T cell receptor (beta chain) was seen at least ten times. The data belong to a study of T-cell reconstitution after alpha-beta-depleted transplantation in children. Preparation of the TCRbeta library involved a method that used unique molecular identifiers. TCRdb recomputed calls from the PCR reads with MiXCR, one row per CDR3 protein. The data hold around 110,000 distinct CDR3 sequences, with 10% observed a single time. The CDR3 is 15 residues long. V lost 2 bases to trimming and J lost 5 bases; unmatched junction nucleotides: 2. Germline CDR1 is SGHRS and CDR2 is YFSETQ. This chain uses TRBV5-1 with TRBJ2-1, with TRBD2 matching over 12 bases. The source is a boy aged 2 to 10 with acute lymphoblastic leukemia, due to receive a stem cell transplant. The sequenced sample was PBMCs, obtained before TCRalphabeta/CD19-depleted stem cell transplant. CDR3 DNA: TGCGCCAGCAGCTTACTAGCGGGAGGAGACAATGAGCAGTTCTTC. It codes for CASSLLAGGDNEQFF.